This T cell receptor beta chain was sequenced during a study of radiotherapy plus CTLA-4 blockade in lung cancer. Turning to the study itself: Disease control was present in 30% to 40% of patients, and objective responses in approximately 20%. Study results and limitations: Some TCR clones had been derived from tumors. These clones expanded in peripheral blood after radiotherapy plus ipilimumab.

This CDR3 has 13 amino acids. Germline V CDR1 and CDR2: MDHEN, SYDVKM. Trimming pared 2 bases from V and 5 bases from J, leaving 9 bases between. Each patient with chemo-refractory metastatic non-small-cell lung cancer was treated with focal radiation plus CTLA-4 blockade using ipilimumab. About this clone: Its specificity is unknown.

Repertoires were generated with immunoSEQ multiplex PCR, while TCRdb's copy carries only in-frame clones and drops some. This table holds 56,000 or so clones, around 80% found once. The TCR originated in a human donor with non-small cell lung cancer who had a partial response to radiotherapy plus ipilimumab. V gene TRBV28 combines with J gene TRBJ2-5; D is perhaps TRBD2 (6 bases). The sequenced sample was peripheral blood, obtained from a patient treated with radiotherapy plus ipilimumab. The CDR3 spells CASSLTSFETQYF. CDR3 nucleotide sequence: TGTGCCAGCAGTTTAACTAGCTTCGAGACCCAGTACTTC.